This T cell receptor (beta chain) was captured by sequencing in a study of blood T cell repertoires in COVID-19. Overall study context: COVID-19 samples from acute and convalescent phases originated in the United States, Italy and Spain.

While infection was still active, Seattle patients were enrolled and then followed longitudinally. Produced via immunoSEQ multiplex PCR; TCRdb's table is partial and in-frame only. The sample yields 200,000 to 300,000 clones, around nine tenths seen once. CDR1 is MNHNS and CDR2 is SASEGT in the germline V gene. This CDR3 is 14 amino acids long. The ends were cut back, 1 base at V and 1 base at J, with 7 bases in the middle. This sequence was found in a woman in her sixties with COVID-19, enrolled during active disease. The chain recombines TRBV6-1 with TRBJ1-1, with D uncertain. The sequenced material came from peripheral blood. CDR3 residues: CASSEGQANTEAFF. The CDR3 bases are TGTGCCAGCAGTGAAGGGCAGGCGAACACTGAAGCTTTCTTT.